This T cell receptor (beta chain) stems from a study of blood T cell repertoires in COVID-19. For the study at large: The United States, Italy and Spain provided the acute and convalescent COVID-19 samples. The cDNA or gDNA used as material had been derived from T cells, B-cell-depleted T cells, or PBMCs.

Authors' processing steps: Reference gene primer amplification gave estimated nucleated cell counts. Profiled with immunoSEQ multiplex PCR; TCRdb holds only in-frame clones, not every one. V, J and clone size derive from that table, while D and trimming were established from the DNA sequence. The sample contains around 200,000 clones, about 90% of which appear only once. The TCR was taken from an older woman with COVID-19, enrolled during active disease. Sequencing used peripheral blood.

CDR3 DNA sequence: TGCAGCGTCCCCGGGACAGGGTTAGCGGGAAACACCATATATTTT. Its translation: CSVPGTGLAGNTIYF. This chain uses TRBV29-1 with TRBJ1-3; 9 bases match TRBD1. Losses at the gene ends were 6 bases for V and 4 bases for J; bases not matched to a gene: 10. Germline V gene lookup returns CDR1 SQVTM and CDR2 ANQGSEA. The CDR3 covers 15 residues.